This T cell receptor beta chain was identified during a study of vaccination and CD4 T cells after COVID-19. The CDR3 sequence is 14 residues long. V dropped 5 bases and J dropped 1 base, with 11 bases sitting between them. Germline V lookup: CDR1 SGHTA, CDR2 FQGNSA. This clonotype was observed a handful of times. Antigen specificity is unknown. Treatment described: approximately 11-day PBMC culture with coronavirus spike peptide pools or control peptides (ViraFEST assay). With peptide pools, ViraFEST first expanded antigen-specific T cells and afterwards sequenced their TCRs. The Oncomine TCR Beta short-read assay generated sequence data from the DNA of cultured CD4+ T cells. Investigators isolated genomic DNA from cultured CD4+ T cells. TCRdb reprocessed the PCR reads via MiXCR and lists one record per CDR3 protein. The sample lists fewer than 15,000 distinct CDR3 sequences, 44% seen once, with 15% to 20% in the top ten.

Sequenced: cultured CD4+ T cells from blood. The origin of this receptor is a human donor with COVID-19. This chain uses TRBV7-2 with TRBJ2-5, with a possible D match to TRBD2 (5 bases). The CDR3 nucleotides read TGTGCCAGCAGCCCTCGGGGTCCCCAAGAGACCCAGTACTTC. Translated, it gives CASSPRGPQETQYF. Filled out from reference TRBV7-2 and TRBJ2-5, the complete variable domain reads GAGVSQSPSNKVTEKGKDVELRCDPISGHTALYWYRQSLGQGLEFLIYFQGNSAPDKSGLPSDRFSAERTGGSVSTLTIQRTQQEDSAVYLCASSPRGPQETQYFGPGTRLLVL.